The rows below give T cell receptor beta chains drawn from one sample of a study of sequential checkpoint blockade in melanoma. The repertoire was sequenced with immunoSEQ multiplex PCR; TCRdb's copy has only in-frame clones and lacks some. This table holds under 25,000 clones, under 85% found once. The input for sequencing was CD8+ T cells sorted from blood (inferred from file names), taken from a patient given nivolumab and ipilimumab in sequence. Receptors were obtained from a human donor with melanoma. Each CDR3 is given with its conserved first and last residue. The D gene is left open where the match is weak. The size field is filled for only some rows; it gives once, few, many or a size class.

TRBJ2-7 . . TRBV19 CASSLDSPYEQYF TGTGCCAGTAGTCTTGACAGTCCCTACGAGCAGTACTTC
TRBJ1-1 TRBD1 . TRBV12-5 CASAAAGGNTEAFF TGTGCTAGTGCCGCGGCAGGGGGGAACACTGAAGCTTTCTTT
TRBJ2-7 . . TRBV19 CASSIPNPGQRSYEQYF TGTGCCAGTAGTATCCCTAATCCGGGACAAAGATCCTACGAGCAGTACTTC
TRBJ1-5 . . TRBV7-6 CASSLGGGNQPQHF TGTGCCAGCAGCTTAGGTGGAGGCAATCAGCCCCAGCATTTT
TRBJ2-7 . . TRBV28 CASSFPGTVSYEQYF TGTGCCAGCAGTTTCCCGGGAACAGTTAGTTACGAGCAGTACTTC
TRBJ1-2 . . TRBV19 CASSMSSANYGYTF TGTGCCAGTAGTATGTCCTCGGCTAACTATGGCTACACCTTC
TRBJ1-3 . . TRBV25-1 CASSGGYSGNTIYF TGTGCCAGCAGTGGCGGCTACTCTGGAAACACCATATATTTT
TRBJ1-2 TRBD1 once TRBV7-8 CASSLGTDSYGGYTF TGTGCCAGCAGCCTAGGGACAGATAGCTATGGGGGCTACACCTTC
TRBJ1-1 . . TRBV10-2 CASSEEGDTEAFF TGCGCCAGCAGTGAGGAGGGTGACACTGAAGCTTTCTTT
TRBJ2-7 . . TRBV4-3 CASSQKAASSYEQYF TGCGCCAGCAGCCAGAAAGCGGCGAGCTCCTACGAGCAGTACTTC
TRBJ2-7 TRBD1 few TRBV7-3 CASSLDHGQGAYEQYF TGTGCCAGCAGCTTAGATCATGGGCAGGGGGCCTACGAGCAGTACTTC
TRBJ1-5 TRBD1 . TRBV6-1 CASSSGTALNQPQHF TGTGCCAGCAGCTCCGGGACAGCTCTCAATCAGCCCCAGCATTTT
TRBJ1-2 . . TRBV28 CASSLKDRPNYGYTF TGTGCCAGCAGTTTAAAAGACAGGCCCAACTATGGCTACACCTTC
TRBJ2-7 TRBD1 . TRBV25-1 CASSGGQGGYEQYF TGTGCCAGCAGTGGGGGACAGGGAGGCTACGAGCAGTACTTC
TRBJ2-7 . . TRBV4-3 CASSFQFGYEQYF TGCGCCAGCAGCTTCCAATTCGGCTACGAGCAGTACTTC
TRBJ1-1 . . TRBV5-6 CASSLVGDTEAFF TGTGCCAGCAGCTTGGTAGGGGACACTGAAGCTTTCTTT
TRBJ1-5 TRBD1 . TRBV7-8 CASSRDRGGLDQPQHF TGTGCCAGCAGCAGAGACAGGGGAGGGCTTGATCAGCCCCAGCATTTT
TRBJ1-2 TRBD1 . TRBV19 CASSAGQGALDGYTF TGTGCCAGTAGTGCCGGACAGGGGGCTTTAGATGGCTACACCTTC